The sequence of this TCR beta chain was determined in a study of OX40 agonist ivuxolimab in advanced cancers. Baseline, cycle 4 day 1, and cycle 7 day 1 were the blood sampling points. Trimming removed 5 bases from V and 7 bases from J, with 20 bases in between. Germline V gives CDR1 MDHEN, CDR2 SYDVKM. CDR3 length: 15 amino acids. TCRdb's copy holds only in-frame clones and misses some; the assay was immunoSEQ multiplex PCR. This table has approximately 30,000 clones, around 92% appearing once. This chain uses TRBV28 with TRBJ1-1, with no clear D. Sequenced here: CD4+ or CD8+ T cells sorted from blood, sampled in a trial of the OX40 agonist ivuxolimab. The sequence came from an adult with an advanced solid tumor such as melanoma, head and neck, liver or kidney cancer. The CDR3 bases are TGTGCCAGCAGTACCGAATTCTTTACGGGGTATGAAGCTTTCTTT. Its protein product is CASSTEFFTGYEAFF.